The sequence of this T cell receptor beta chain was determined in a study of blood T cells in healthy people across ages. Study-wide results and caveats: Naive T cell percentage strongly correlated with TCR beta diversity.

A word on this clonotype: Antigen unknown.

Next came a second PCR, run for about 7 to 12 cycles, which used a sample-barcoded 5' primer along with a J-beta primer mix. Individual samples furnished no less than 2.5 million CDR3-containing paired-end reads apiece. One entry per CDR3 protein, called by TCRdb with MiXCR from the 5' RACE reads. The table lists about 1.4 million distinct CDR3 sequences, approximately 63% of them singletons. The CDR3 spans 16 residues. The germline gives CDR1 MDHEN, CDR2 SYDVKM. The clonotype was recovered from a man younger than 35 in good health. The sequenced sample consisted of blood. The chain recombines TRBV28 with TRBJ2-4; D ambiguous. The J call is doubtful: the DNA matches TRBJ2-5 better. The CDR3 bases are TGTGCCAGCAGTGAGCGCGACATGGGGATACAAGAGACCCAGTACTTC. This codes for CASSERDMGIQETQYF.